The clone carrying this T cell receptor beta chain has at least ten counts. What it recognizes is unknown. Each CDR3 protein gets one entry after TCRdb re-called the multiplex PCR reads with MiXCR. This table has about 230,000 distinct CDR3 sequences, around 32% appearing once. The data derive from a study of breast tumors, draining lymph nodes, adjacent tissues. Breast cancer patients provided tissue from their axillary draining lymph nodes. Study outcomes and limitations: Data only fit, rather than demonstrated, lymph node origin of most tumor T cells. Findings are consistent with lymph node origin and intratumoral expansion of most tumor T cells. Luminal-like breast cancer showed significantly higher tumor–nontumor repertoire similarity than basal-like.

The sequenced sample consisted of axillary lymph node tissue. The receptor comes from a female donor with breast cancer. Some clones in this sample may be carry-over from other donors' samples.

In nucleotides, the CDR3 is TGTGCCACCAGTGGCGCGGGGAGAGGCAATGAGCAGTTCTTC. It is translated as CATSGAGRGNEQFF. The rearrangement joins TRBV24-1 to TRBJ2-1; tentative D call: TRBD2 (6 bases). CDR3 length: 14 residues. Trimming shortened V by 5 bases and J by 6 bases, and 13 bases separated the two germline ends. Germline lookup yields CDR1 KGHDR and CDR2 SFDVKD.